This T cell receptor (beta chain) was recovered during a study of graft-versus-host responses after intestinal transplantation. Background on the study: Anti-thymocyte globulin induction preceded about three years of tacrolimus and steroid maintenance in all recipients. The study, taken as a whole, reports: Some GvH clones appeared in ileal mucosa or blood before recipient bone marrow. Early post-transplant falls in HvG clones accompanied the peak levels of circulating GvH clones. Those patients showing graft-donor T cell macrochimerism displayed high graft-versus-host to host-versus-graft clonal ratios in allografts.

Grafts had their tissue processed, releasing intraepithelial and lamina propria lymphocytes. A note on this clone: Antigen unknown.

Assay: immunoSEQ multiplex PCR; the TCRdb copy retains only in-frame clones and omits some. The sample includes 3,500 to 5,500 clones, approximately 77% of them seen just once. This CDR3 is built from 13 residues. The germline gives CDR1 MNHNS, CDR2 SASEGT. Unmatched junction bases numbered 0, after V lost 4 bases and J lost 4 bases. The source is a human patient who received an intestinal transplant, so some T cells may come from the graft donor. The chain joins TRBV6-1 to TRBJ2-4; TRBD1 matches at 8 bases. The source was ileum tissue, collected 9 days after transplant. CDR3 protein: CASSGTGKNIQYF. CDR3 bases: TGTGCCAGCAGTGGGACAGGGAAAAACATTCAGTACTTC.